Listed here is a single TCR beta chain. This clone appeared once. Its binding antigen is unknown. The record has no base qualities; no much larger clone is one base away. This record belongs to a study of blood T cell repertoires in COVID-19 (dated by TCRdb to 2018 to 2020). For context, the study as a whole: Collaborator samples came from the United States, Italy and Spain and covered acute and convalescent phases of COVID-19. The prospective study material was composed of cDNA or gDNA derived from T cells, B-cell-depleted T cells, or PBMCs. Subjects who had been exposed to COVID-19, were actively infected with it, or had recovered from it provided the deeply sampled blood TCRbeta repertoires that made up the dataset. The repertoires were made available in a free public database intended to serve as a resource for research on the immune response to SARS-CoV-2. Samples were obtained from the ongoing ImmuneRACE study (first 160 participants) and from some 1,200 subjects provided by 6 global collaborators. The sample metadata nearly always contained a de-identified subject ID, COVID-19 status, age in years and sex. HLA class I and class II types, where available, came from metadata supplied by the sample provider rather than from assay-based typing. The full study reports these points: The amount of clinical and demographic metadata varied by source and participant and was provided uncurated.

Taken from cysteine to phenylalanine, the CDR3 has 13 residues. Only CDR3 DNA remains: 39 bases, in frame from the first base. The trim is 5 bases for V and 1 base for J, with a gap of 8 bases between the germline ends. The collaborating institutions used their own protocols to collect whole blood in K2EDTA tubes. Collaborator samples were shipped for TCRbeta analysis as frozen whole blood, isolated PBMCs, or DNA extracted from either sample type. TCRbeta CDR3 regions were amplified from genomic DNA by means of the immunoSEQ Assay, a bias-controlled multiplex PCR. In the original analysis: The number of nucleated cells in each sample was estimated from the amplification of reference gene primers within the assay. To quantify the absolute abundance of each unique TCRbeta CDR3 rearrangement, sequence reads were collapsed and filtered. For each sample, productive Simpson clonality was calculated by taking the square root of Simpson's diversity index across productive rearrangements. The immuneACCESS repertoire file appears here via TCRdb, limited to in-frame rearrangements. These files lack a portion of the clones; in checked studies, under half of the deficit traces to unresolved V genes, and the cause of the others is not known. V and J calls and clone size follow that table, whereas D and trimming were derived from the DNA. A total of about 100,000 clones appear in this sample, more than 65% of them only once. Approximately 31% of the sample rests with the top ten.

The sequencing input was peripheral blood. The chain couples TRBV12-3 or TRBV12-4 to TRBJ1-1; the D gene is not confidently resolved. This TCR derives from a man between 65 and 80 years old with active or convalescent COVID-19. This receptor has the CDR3 CASSPGKNTEAFF. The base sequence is TGTGCCAGCAGTCCGGGGAAGAACACTGAAGCTTTCTTT.